This entry lists 26 T cell receptor beta chains sequenced from one sample in a study of patients and donors after allogeneic stem cell transplantation. MiXCR, applied by TCRdb to the RT-PCR reads, yields one record per CDR3 protein. The sample gives about 960,000 distinct CDR3 sequences, 15% to 20% of which show up once; approximately 5.9% is in the top ten. The sequencing input was blood, either unsorted or a sorted T cell fraction (not recorded which). The receptors derive from a human donor who was either an allogeneic HSCT recipient or a stem cell or donor lymphocyte infusion donor (not recorded which). It is not recorded whose cells these are; they may come from a transplant donor.

This clonotype came up a few times. This chain joins TRBV5-1 and TRBJ1-1; D uncertain. In germline, CDR1 is SGHRS, CDR2 YFSETQ. V shed 0 bases and J shed 7 bases, with 13 bases lying between them. The CDR3 consists of 14 residues. The CDR3 DNA is TGCGCCAGCAGCTTGGCCGCGGAGGGTAGTGAAGCTTTCTTT. This codes for CASSLAAEGSEAFF.

The CDR3 protein is CASRDRGRYNEQFF. Written as DNA, the CDR3 is TGTGCCAGCAGGGACAGGGGTCGTTACAATGAGCAGTTCTTC. The chain links TRBV6-2 or TRBV6-3 to TRBJ2-1, with 9 bases lining up with TRBD1. Germline lookup yields CDR1 MNHEY and CDR2 SVGEGT. The J segment lost 4 bases and the V segment lost 6 bases, leaving 4 bases of the junction unmatched. There are 14 residues in the CDR3.

In this sample, this clonotype turned up a few times. This CDR3 is CSASPRVNTEAFF. The CDR3 DNA follows: TGCAGTGCCTCCCCCCGGGTGAACACTGAAGCTTTCTTT. This chain uses TRBV20-1 with TRBJ1-1; D gene unclear. The CDR3 is 13 residues long. Trimming took 6 bases from V and 0 from J, leaving 11 bases between them. Germline V gene lookup returns CDR1 DFQATT and CDR2 SNEGSKA (reference sequence).

This clonotype was seen more than once but under ten times. The V call is TRBV18, the J call TRBJ1-1, with D tentatively TRBD1 (5 bases). This CDR3 contains 15 residues. Germline lookup yields CDR1 KGHSH and CDR2 LQKENI. Trimming cost V 2 bases and J 4 bases, with 14 bases left between them. CDR3 residues: CASSPGGWESTEAFF. The CDR3 nucleotides read TGTGCCAGCTCACCAGGGGGATGGGAGAGCACTGAAGCTTTCTTT. Together with reference TRBV18 and TRBJ1-1, the CDR3 gives the full variable domain: NAGVMQNPRHLVRRRGQEARLRCSPMKGHSHVYWYRQLPEEGLKFMVYLQKENIIDESGMPKERFSAEFPKEGPSILRIQQVVRGDSAAYFCASSPGGWESTEAFFGQGTRLTVV.

This clonotype occurred many times. The chain has TRBV29-1 and TRBJ2-2, with D possibly called TRBD1 or TRBD2 (5 bases each). The CDR3 has 13 residues. Per the germline V gene, CDR1 is SQVTM and CDR2 is ANQGSEA. V lost 8 bases and J 5 bases, leaving 15 bases between the germline ends. CDR3 sequence reads: CSLLSGRTGELFF. CDR3 nucleotides: TGCAGCCTATTATCAGGGAGAACCGGGGAGCTGTTTTTT.

In its sample, this clonotype was seen a few times. V gene TRBV20-1 combines with J gene TRBJ1-1; tentative D call: TRBD1 (5 bases). The V end was cut by 2 bases, the J end by 0 bases, with 10 bases between. Germline assignment: CDR1 DFQATT and CDR2 SNEGSKA (reference sequence). This CDR3 has 14 amino acids. CDR3 DNA: TGCAGTGCTAGAAGGCCCAGGGTGAACACTGAAGCTTTCTTT. It is translated as CSARRPRVNTEAFF.

This clonotype was seen a few times. The chain combines TRBV10-3 with TRBJ2-5, with D perhaps TRBD2 (6 bases). Trimming left V 2 bases short and J 2 bases short, with 6 bases between. CDR3 size: 13 residues. From germline, CDR1 is ENHRY and CDR2 SYGVKD. The CDR3 coding sequence is TGTGCCATCAGTGAGGGGGGGCAAGAGACCCAGTACTTC. Protein sequence: CAISEGGQETQYF.

The CDR3 is CASSLTGIRAHTDTQYF. Here the CDR3 DNA reads TGTGCCAGCAGTCTGACCGGGATAAGAGCACACACAGATACGCAGTATTTT. This chain uses TRBV27 with TRBJ2-3; D may be TRBD2 (5 bases). Germline V gene sequence: CDR1 MNHEY, CDR2 SMNVEV (reference sequence). The CDR3 runs to 17 residues. V was cut by 5 bases and J by 2 bases, with 20 bases left in between.

The chain recombines TRBV5-8 with TRBJ2-3; unclear D gene. V gave up 7 bases and J gave up 3 bases, with 18 bases separating them. This CDR3 contains 15 residues. Germline V gives CDR1 SGHTS, CDR2 YDEGEE. The DNA of the CDR3 is TGTGCCAGCGGAAACGGACGACCTCAAACAGATACGCAGTATTTT. Protein product: CASGNGRPQTDTQYF.

This sequence joins TRBV24-1 and TRBJ2-3, with TRBD2 matching over 9 bases. Per germline, CDR1 KGHDR and CDR2 SFDVKD. The CDR3 length is 17 residues. With V trimmed by 3 bases and J by 2 bases, 8 bases remained unmatched. Written as DNA, the CDR3 is TGTGCCACCAGTGATGCACGAGGCGGGAGGGTCACAGATACGCAGTATTTT. Amino acids: CATSDARGGRVTDTQYF.

In its sample, this clonotype was seen a few times. The rearrangement uses TRBV12-3 or TRBV12-4 and TRBJ2-7, with TRBD2 as a possible D gene (6 bases). Trimming cost V 7 bases and J 1 base, with 14 bases left between them. The CDR3 is made up of 14 amino acids. The CDR3 is CASTSPRGSYEQYF. In nucleotides, the CDR3 is TGTGCCAGCACCTCACCCCGGGGGTCCTACGAGCAGTACTTC.

V and J are TRBV13 and TRBJ2-7; tentatively, D is TRBD1 (6 bases). The CDR3 consists of 19 residues. Germline-derived CDR1 and CDR2 are PRHDT and FYEKMQ (reference sequence). The V and J ends lost 4 bases and 0 bases respectively, with 25 bases between them. CDR3 region: CASSSLFVRASRGSYEQYF. Written as DNA, the CDR3 is TGTGCCAGCAGCTCCCTCTTCGTCCGGGCTAGCAGGGGCTCCTACGAGCAGTACTTC.

In this sample, this clonotype turned up a few times. This chain connects TRBV24-1 to TRBJ2-3; D is ambiguous. CDR3 length equals 14 residues. Germline V gene lookup returns CDR1 KGHDR and CDR2 SFDVKD. Trimming removed 12 bases at V and 2 bases at J, with 17 bases between. The DNA of the CDR3 is TGTGCCTCAGCGAATAACCAGATCACAGATACGCAGTATTTT. Its protein is CASANNQITDTQYF.

The V call is TRBV10-3, the J call TRBJ2-5; D possibly corresponds to TRBD2 (6 bases). The CDR3 totals 14 residues. V gave up 4 bases and J gave up 2 bases, with 11 bases separating them. Germline values: CDR1 ENHRY, CDR2 SYGVKD. The CDR3 protein is CAISGAGRQETQYF. The CDR3 region has the DNA TGTGCCATCAGTGGGGCGGGACGACAAGAGACCCAGTACTTC.

This clonotype was observed a handful of times. The J gene is TRBJ1-1, the V gene TRBV6-2 or TRBV6-3; unclear D gene. Germline V lookup: CDR1 MNHEY, CDR2 SVGEGT. The CDR3 loop spans 13 amino acids. V gave up 6 bases and J gave up 3 bases, with 11 bases separating them. CDR3 region: CASSVVRDTEAFF. Written as DNA, the CDR3 is TGTGCCAGCAGCGTCGTAAGGGACACTGAAGCTTTCTTT.

This clonotype has a count of ten or more. This chain connects TRBV5-1 to TRBJ2-1; TRBD1 might be the D (6 bases). Trimming pared 0 bases from V and 6 bases from J, leaving 16 bases between. Per the germline V gene, CDR1 is SGHRS and CDR2 is YFSETQ. The CDR3 has 16 residues. The CDR3 sequence: CASSLAQGFRGNEQFF. As DNA, the CDR3 is TGCGCCAGCAGCTTGGCTCAGGGGTTTAGAGGCAATGAGCAGTTCTTC.

This chain joins TRBV9 and TRBJ2-2; 9 nucleotides align to TRBD2. The CDR3 covers 18 residues. J lost 3 bases, V lost 0 bases, and 9 bases had no gene match. Germline CDR1 reads SGDLS; CDR2 reads YYNGEE. Written as DNA, the CDR3 is TGTGCCAGCAGCGTAGGCCCTAGCGGGAAGAAGGACACCGGGGAGCTGTTTTTT. Protein sequence: CASSVGPSGKKDTGELFF.

This clonotype came up a few times. The V and J genes are TRBV11-3 and TRBJ1-1, with 11 bases aligning to TRBD1. Germline V lookup: CDR1 SGHNT, CDR2 YENEEA. This CDR3 has 17 amino acids. The junction had 3 bases not matched to a gene; V was cut back by 0 bases and J by 0 bases. The CDR3 bases are TGTGCCAGCAGCTTAGATTGGACAGGGGGCCTGAACACTGAAGCTTTCTTT. Protein: CASSLDWTGGLNTEAFF.

CDR3 coding DNA: TGTGCCAGCACCGGCCGAAGAGGGCAAGAGACCCAGTACTTC. Protein product: CASTGRRGQETQYF. The V gene is TRBV12-3 or TRBV12-4, the J gene TRBJ2-5, with D perhaps matching TRBD2 (5 bases). The CDR3 totals 14 residues. V lost 7 bases and J 2 bases, leaving 14 bases between the germline ends.

This chain uses TRBV20-1 with TRBJ1-4, with 7 bases lining up with TRBD1. Trimming took 2 bases from V and 8 from J; bases not matched to a gene: 11. The CDR3 is 15 residues long. Germline V lookup: CDR1 DFQATT, CDR2 SNEGSKA (reference sequence). The CDR3 is CSARKTDRFVEKLFF. DNA for the CDR3: TGCAGTGCTAGAAAAACGGACAGGTTCGTCGAAAAACTGTTTTTT.

This chain joins TRBV7-9 and TRBJ2-5; 9 bases match TRBD2. The CDR3 is 16 amino acids. Germline trimming cut 1 base from V and 4 bases from J; bases unmatched to any gene: 7. Germline V gene sequence: CDR1 SEHNR, CDR2 FQNEAQ (reference sequence). The CDR3 sequence: CASSLEGGRARETQYF. In DNA form, the CDR3 reads TGTGCCAGCAGCTTAGAAGGCGGGAGGGCCCGAGAGACCCAGTACTTC.

The chain has TRBV27 and TRBJ1-2, with D hard to call. Germline loops: CDR1 MNHEY, CDR2 SMNVEV (reference sequence). The CDR3 spans 14 residues. Trimming took 2 bases from V and 2 from J, leaving 9 bases between them. The CDR3 DNA follows: TGTGCCAGCAGTTTACGCTGGCAGAACTATGGCTACACCTTC. Translating it yields CASSLRWQNYGYTF.

This clonotype has at least ten counts. The genes are TRBV29-1 and TRBJ2-1; 9 bases map to TRBD2. This CDR3 contains 11 residues. CDR1 and CDR2 from the germline V gene are SQVTM and ANQGSEA. The CDR3 coding sequence is TGCAGTAGTAGCGGGAGTAATGAGCAGTTCTTC. It specifies CSSSGSNEQFF.

The chain uses TRBV24-1 and TRBJ2-2; 7 bases line up with TRBD1. Germline values: CDR1 KGHDR, CDR2 SFDVKD. J lost 1 base, V lost 4 bases, and 5 bases had no gene match. The CDR3 spans 16 residues. CDR3: CATSDENRGNTGELFF. CDR3 coding DNA: TGTGCCACCAGTGACGAAAACAGGGGGAACACCGGGGAGCTGTTTTTT.

CDR3 loop: CASSSDRLSTDTQYF. CDR3 nucleotide sequence: TGTGCCAGCAGCTCGGACAGGTTAAGCACAGATACGCAGTATTTT. This chain connects TRBV7-2 to TRBJ2-3, with 7 nucleotides matching TRBD1. V was pared by 4 bases and J by 0 bases, with 4 bases of the junction left unmatched. The CDR3 has 15 amino acids. Germline V gene data show CDR1 as SGHTA and CDR2 as FQGNSA.

The chain couples TRBV13 to TRBJ2-4; D is undetermined. Trimming took off 5 bases at V and 0 bases at J, with 14 bases between the two ends. From germline, CDR1 is PRHDT and CDR2 FYEKMQ (reference sequence). The CDR3 is 16 amino acids. CDR3 in DNA: TGTGCCAGCAGCGTCCGTCACAGTCCAGCCAAAAACATTCAGTACTTC. It codes for CASSVRHSPAKNIQYF.